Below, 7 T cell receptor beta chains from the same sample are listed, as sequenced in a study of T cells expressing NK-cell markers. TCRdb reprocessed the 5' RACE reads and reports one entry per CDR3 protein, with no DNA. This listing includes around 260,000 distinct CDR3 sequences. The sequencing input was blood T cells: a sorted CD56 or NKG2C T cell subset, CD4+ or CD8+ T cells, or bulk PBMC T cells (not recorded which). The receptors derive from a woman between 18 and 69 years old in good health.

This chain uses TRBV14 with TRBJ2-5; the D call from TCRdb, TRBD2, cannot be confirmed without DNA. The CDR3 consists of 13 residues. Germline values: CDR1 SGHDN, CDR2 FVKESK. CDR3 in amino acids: CASSRLAGGLEYF.

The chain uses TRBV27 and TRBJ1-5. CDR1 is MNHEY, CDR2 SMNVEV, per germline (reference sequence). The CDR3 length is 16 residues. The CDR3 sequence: CASSPLRRGPNQPQHF.

The CDR3 is CASSLKRGTNTEAFF. This chain uses TRBV12-3 or TRBV12-4 with TRBJ1-1; TCRdb's D gene call, TRBD1, goes unchecked for lack of DNA. The CDR3 covers 15 residues.

CDR3 residues: CASSDSTSGRNEQFF. The V and J genes are TRBV6-4 and TRBJ2-1; TCRdb outputs TRBD2, but without DNA this stays unchecked. Germline V gene lookup returns CDR1 MRHNA and CDR2 SNTAGT. The CDR3 spans 15 residues.

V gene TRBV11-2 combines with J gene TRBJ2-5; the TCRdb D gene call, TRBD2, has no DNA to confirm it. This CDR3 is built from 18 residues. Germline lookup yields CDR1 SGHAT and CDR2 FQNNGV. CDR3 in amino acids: CASSLDPLLAGAQETQYF.

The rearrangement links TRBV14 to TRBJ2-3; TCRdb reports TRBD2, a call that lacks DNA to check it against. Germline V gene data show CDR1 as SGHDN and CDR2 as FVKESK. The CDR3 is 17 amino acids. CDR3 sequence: CASSQDFWASGKDTQYF.

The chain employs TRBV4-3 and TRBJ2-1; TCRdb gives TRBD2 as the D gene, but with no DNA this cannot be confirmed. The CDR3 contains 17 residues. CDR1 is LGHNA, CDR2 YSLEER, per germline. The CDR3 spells CASSQEVDSGSIYEQFF.